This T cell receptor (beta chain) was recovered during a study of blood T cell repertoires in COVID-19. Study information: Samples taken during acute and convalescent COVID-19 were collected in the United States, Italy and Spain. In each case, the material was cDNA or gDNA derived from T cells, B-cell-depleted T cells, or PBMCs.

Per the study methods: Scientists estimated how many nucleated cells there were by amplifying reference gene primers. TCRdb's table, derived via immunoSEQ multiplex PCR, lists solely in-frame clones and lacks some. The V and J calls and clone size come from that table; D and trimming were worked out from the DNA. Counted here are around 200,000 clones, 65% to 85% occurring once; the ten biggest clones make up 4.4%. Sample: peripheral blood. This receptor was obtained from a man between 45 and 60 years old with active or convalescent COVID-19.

CDR3 DNA sequence: TGCGCCAGCAGCCTAGAGCGGGGGGGCGAAGATGAGCAGTTCTTC. Protein product: CASSLERGGEDEQFF. The rearrangement uses TRBV4-1 and TRBJ2-1, with 10 positions matching TRBD2. CDR1 and CDR2 from the germline V gene are MGHRA and YSYEKL. The CDR3 loop spans 15 amino acids. V lost 4 bases to trimming and J lost 8 bases; unmatched junction nucleotides: 8.